These 26 T cell receptor beta chains were all obtained from the same sample, sequenced in a study of cytomegalovirus exposure and HLA in healthy donors. Vbeta (60) and Jbeta (13) primers were used in the PCR. Profiled with immunoSEQ multiplex PCR; TCRdb holds only in-frame clones, not every one. This table has fewer than 100,000 clones, about 80% appearing once. Sequencing used PBMCs. The receptors derive from a female donor in good health and CMV-seronegative.

The V call is TRBV6-1, the J call TRBJ2-3; TRBD1 aligns across 9 bases. J gave up 0 bases and V 5 bases, and 3 bases lay outside the gene matches. The CDR3 is 15 amino acids. Germline V CDR1 and CDR2: MNHNS, SASEGT. CDR3 region: CASSLGQGSTDTQYF. The CDR3 bases are TGTGCCAGCAGTCTCGGACAGGGGAGCACAGATACGCAGTATTTT.

CDR3 sequence: CASSPVHGGRGEGDTQYF. The CDR3 DNA reads as TGCGCCAGCAGCCCCGTCCATGGGGGGCGGGGGGAGGGAGATACGCAGTATTTT. The chain joins TRBV4-1 to TRBJ2-3; TRBD2 agrees at 8 bases. Germline CDR1 reads MGHRA; CDR2 reads YSYEKL. After removal of 4 bases from V and 5 bases from J, the junction contained 17 bases not matched to a gene. This CDR3 comprises 18 residues.

The rearrangement joins TRBV6-1 to TRBJ1-1; no clear D. Trimming removed 7 bases at V and 6 bases at J, with 9 bases between. CDR1 and CDR2 (germline): MNHNS, SASEGT. This CDR3 is built from 11 residues. CDR3 loop: CASILGPEAFF. The CDR3 DNA reads as TGTGCCAGCATTCTAGGTCCTGAAGCTTTCTTT.

This sequence joins TRBV5-1 and TRBJ2-5; 9 nucleotides align to TRBD2. CDR1 SGHRS and CDR2 YFSETQ come from the germline V gene. The CDR3 runs to 15 residues. Trimming cost V 4 bases and J 0 bases; bases outside gene matches: 4. CDR3: CASSKVAGDQETQYF. CDR3 in DNA: TGCGCCAGCAGCAAGGTAGCGGGGGACCAAGAGACCCAGTACTTC.

The CDR3 spells CASSSQGLGYGYTF. CDR3 sequence (DNA): TGTGCCAGCAGTTCACAGGGGCTAGGCTATGGCTACACCTTC. This chain links TRBV27 with TRBJ1-2; 7 nucleotides line up with TRBD1. The germline V gene encodes CDR1 MNHEY and CDR2 SMNVEV (reference sequence). The V and J ends lost 4 bases and 4 bases, in that order; junction bases with no gene match: 6. This CDR3 is built from 14 residues.

The chain is built from TRBV7-9 and TRBJ1-4, with TRBD1 matching over 8 bases. Germline loops: CDR1 SEHNR, CDR2 FQNEAQ (reference sequence). The CDR3 runs 14 residues. The V segment lost 8 bases and the J segment 11 bases; nucleotides outside the gene matches: 13. CDR3 sequence: CASGPPGQGGKLFF. CDR3 bases: TGTGCCAGCGGCCCCCCTGGACAGGGAGGTAAACTGTTTTTT. The entire variable domain, with the rest obtained from reference TRBV7-9 and TRBJ1-4, is as follows: DTGVSQNPRHKITKRGQNVTFRCDPISEHNRLYWYRQTLGQGPEFLTYFQNEAQLEKSRLLSDRFSAERPKGSFSTLEIQRTEQGDSAMYLCASGPPGQGGKLFFGSGTQLSVL.

CDR3 DNA: TGCGCCAGCAGCTTGGAACTAGCGGGACAGTGGGATGAGCAGTTCTTC. It codes for CASSLELAGQWDEQFF. The chain combines TRBV5-1 with TRBJ2-1; 10 positions agree with TRBD2. V trimming: 0 bases; J trimming: 8 bases; junction bases outside the gene matches: 8. Germline-derived CDR1 and CDR2 are SGHRS and YFSETQ. The CDR3 is 16 residues long.

This chain links TRBV11-2 with TRBJ2-4; D is perhaps TRBD2 (5 bases). The CDR3 has 14 amino acids. The V end was cut by 5 bases, the J end by 0 bases, with 8 bases between. Germline CDR1 is SGHAT and CDR2 is FQNNGV. As DNA, the CDR3 is TGTGCCAGCAGCCCCGGGGAAGCCAAAAACATTCAGTACTTC. This encodes CASSPGEAKNIQYF.

The chain uses TRBV5-6 and TRBJ2-5, with TRBD1 matching 9 bases. The tail of the sequence fits TRBJ2-7 better, so the J call may be wrong. Germline V gene data show CDR1 as SGHDT and CDR2 as YYEEEE. This CDR3 contains 14 residues. In DNA, the CDR3 is TGTGCCAGCAGCTCGGACAGGGGTCAGTACGAGCAGTACTTC. Amino acids: CASSSDRGQYEQYF.

This rearrangement joins TRBV28 to TRBJ1-2; possible D gene TRBD1, 5 bases. The CDR3 extends over 14 amino acids. Between the trimmed V and J ends, which lost 5 bases and 8 bases, there was a span of 18 bases. Germline V gene sequence: CDR1 MDHEN, CDR2 SYDVKM. For the CDR3, the DNA is TGTGCCAGCAGTCCTTGGGAGACAGCGGGCGGCTACACCTTC. Translated: CASSPWETAGGYTF.

The chain couples TRBV4-2 to TRBJ2-4, with D possibly matching TRBD2 (7 bases). The germline V gene has CDR1 LGHNA and CDR2 YNFKEQ. V gave up 4 bases and J gave up 5 bases, with 15 bases separating them. The CDR3 is 15 residues long. The CDR3: CASSPWGGRENIQYF. DNA of the CDR3: TGTGCCAGCAGCCCCTGGGGGGGGCGCGAAAACATTCAGTACTTC.

The chain uses TRBV15 and TRBJ2-7; no definite D call. CDR1 LNHNV and CDR2 YYDKDF come from the germline V gene (reference sequence). With 4 bases removed from V and 7 bases from J, the gap between germline ends came to 8 bases. The CDR3 spans 11 residues. CDR3 DNA: TGTGCCACCAGCAAGCGAGCAGAGCAGTACTTC. It encodes CATSKRAEQYF.

The chain carries TRBV6-5 and TRBJ2-7, with TRBD2 identical over 12 bases. V shed 6 bases, J shed 2 bases, and the junction held 5 bases outside the gene matches. This CDR3 spans 15 amino acids. The germline V gene has CDR1 MNHEY and CDR2 SVGAGI. The CDR3 coding sequence is TGTGCCAGCAGCCGGACTAGCGGGGTTCCCTACGAGCAGTACTTC. Translating gives CASSRTSGVPYEQYF.

The J gene is TRBJ1-2, the V gene TRBV7-2, with 10 bases fitting TRBD1. The CDR3 runs 17 residues. V lost 5 bases to trimming and J lost 4 bases; unmatched junction nucleotides: 13. Per the germline V gene, CDR1 is SGHTA and CDR2 is FQGNSA. The CDR3 DNA reads as TGTGCCAGCAGCATAGTGGGACAGGGGCGCAACCTCTATGGCTACACCTTC. This encodes CASSIVGQGRNLYGYTF.

This sequence joins TRBV15 and TRBJ2-4; D is unclear. This CDR3 is 12 amino acids long. Trimming cost V 0 bases and J 7 bases, with 4 bases left between them. CDR1 LNHNV and CDR2 YYDKDF come from the germline V gene (reference sequence). CDR3 in amino acids: CATSRDANIQYF. CDR3 in DNA: TGTGCCACCAGCAGAGATGCGAACATTCAGTACTTC.

This clone has a single count. The CDR3 loop reads CASSLMQGTPYEQYF. CDR3 sequence (DNA): TGTGCCAGCAGCCTTATGCAGGGTACCCCCTACGAGCAGTACTTC. V and J are TRBV7-8 and TRBJ2-7, with D possibly matching TRBD1 (5 bases). Germline values: CDR1 SGHVS, CDR2 FQNEAQ. V dropped 5 bases and J dropped 2 bases, with 16 bases sitting between them. The CDR3 is 15 amino acids.

The gene calls are TRBV6-5 and TRBJ2-1; 7 bases map to TRBD2. The CDR3 is 15 amino acids. CDR1 and CDR2 (germline): MNHEY, SVGAGI. V gave up 2 bases and J gave up 8 bases; unmatched junction bases: 9. CDR3 sequence reads: CASSYPAGSFDEQFF. The DNA for the CDR3 is TGTGCCAGCAGTTACCCAGCGGGGAGTTTCGATGAGCAGTTCTTC.

The chain employs TRBV28 and TRBJ2-7, with 7 bases lining up with TRBD1. The V and J ends lost 5 bases and 3 bases, in that order; junction bases with no gene match: 13. CDR1 and CDR2 from the germline V gene are MDHEN and SYDVKM. The CDR3 consists of 16 residues. CDR3 coding DNA: TGTGCCAGCAGTCCGCCTCCGGGACAGTTTGACTACGAGCAGTACTTC. This translates into CASSPPPGQFDYEQYF.

The chain links TRBV7-2 to TRBJ1-2; a possible D gene is TRBD1 (5 bases). This CDR3 is 14 amino acids long. The V gene lost 1 base and the J gene lost 8 bases, with 14 bases spanning the gap. The germline V gene has CDR1 SGHTA and CDR2 FQGNSA. DNA of the CDR3: TGTGCCAGCAGCTTAGTGTTAGGGAGGGACGGCTACACCTTC. Residues: CASSLVLGRDGYTF.

This clone was seen a single time. The chain has TRBV6-1 and TRBJ2-3; 7 nucleotides match TRBD1. V dropped 4 bases and J dropped 3; count of bases not matched to a gene: 7. CDR1 is MNHNS and CDR2 is SASEGT in the germline V gene. The CDR3 contains 15 residues. This CDR3 is CASSVDRVSTDTQYF. The CDR3 region has the DNA TGTGCCAGCAGTGTCGACAGGGTATCAACAGATACGCAGTATTTT.

V and J are TRBV4-3 and TRBJ1-2, with D unresolved. V lost 0 bases and J lost 4, with 9 bases in between. CDR1 LGHNA and CDR2 YSLEER come from the germline V gene. This CDR3 is 14 amino acids long. CDR3 bases: TGCGCCAGCAGCCAAGAGAACAGTCTCTATGGCTACACCTTC. It is translated as CASSQENSLYGYTF.

The chain joins TRBV9 to TRBJ2-3, with D unresolved. Germline assignment: CDR1 SGDLS and CDR2 YYNGEE. The V and J ends lost 3 bases and 4 bases respectively, with 21 bases between them. This CDR3 has 17 amino acids. This chain's CDR3 is CASSAEDTFSSPDTQYF. CDR3 DNA sequence: TGTGCCAGCAGCGCCGAAGACACGTTCAGTTCGCCAGATACGCAGTATTTT. Complete variable domain (other parts from reference TRBV9 and TRBJ2-3): DSGVTQTPKHLITATGQRVTLRCSPRSGDLSVYWYQQSLDQGLQFLIQYYNGEERAKGNILERFSAQQFPDLHSELNLSSLELGDSALYFCASSAEDTFSSPDTQYFGPGTRLTVL.

The chain carries TRBV7-8 and TRBJ2-2; 10 bases are shared with TRBD1. CDR1 is SGHVS and CDR2 is FQNEAQ in the germline V gene. Unmatched junction bases numbered 9, after V lost 4 bases and J lost 4 bases. This CDR3 has 17 amino acids. CDR3 protein: CASSSLLTGGFTGELFF. Here the CDR3 DNA reads TGTGCCAGCAGCTCCCTCTTGACAGGGGGCTTCACCGGGGAGCTGTTTTTT.

The chain joins TRBV11-2 to TRBJ2-1; the match to TRBD1 covers 7 bases. Losses at the gene ends were 5 bases for V and 8 bases for J; bases not matched to a gene: 6. The CDR3 is made up of 13 amino acids. The V gene's germline CDR1 is SGHAT and CDR2 FQNNGV. The CDR3 spells CASSRGPFDEQFF. The CDR3 bases are TGTGCCAGCAGCAGGGGGCCTTTCGATGAGCAGTTCTTC.

This clone turned up a few times. This chain connects TRBV4-3 to TRBJ1-2, with D perhaps TRBD1 (5 bases). This CDR3 region has 17 residues. From germline, CDR1 is LGHNA and CDR2 YSLEER. Trimming left V 0 bases short and J 2 bases short, with 16 bases between. CDR3 sequence: CASSQDLRGMRNYGYTF. CDR3 nucleotides: TGCGCCAGCAGCCAAGATCTGCGGGGGATGAGGAACTATGGCTACACCTTC.

This sequence joins TRBV10-3 and TRBJ1-3, with a weak D call TRBD1 (6 bases). V was clipped by 1 base and J by 0 bases, with 16 bases between them. Germline values: CDR1 ENHRY, CDR2 SYGVKD. The CDR3 contains 18 residues. The CDR3: CAISEFWADSRSGNTIYF. CDR3 bases: TGTGCCATCAGTGAGTTCTGGGCGGACAGCCGCTCTGGAAACACCATATATTTT.